A selection of T cell receptor beta chains follows, all from one sample in a study of cytomegalovirus exposure and HLA in healthy donors. Assay used: immunoSEQ multiplex PCR; TCRdb lists only in-frame clones, some missing. The sample lists 150,000 to 200,000 clones, roughly 87% occurring once. The sequenced material came from PBMCs. These TCRs come from a boy between 2 and 10 years old in good health and CMV-seronegative. CDR3s include the opening cysteine and the closing phenylalanine or tryptophan. Clone size appears in some rows only: once, few, many, or a class for an expanded clone.

>.|TRBV30|TRBJ2-5
CACPRTGGWETQYF
>.|TRBV9|TRBJ1-4
CASSAEESTNEKLFF
>.|TRBV7-9|TRBJ2-7
CASSSTQGVGAYEQYF
>.|TRBV28|TRBJ2-1
CASSSPSTQGSSYNEQFF
>.|TRBV6-1|TRBJ2-7
CASSRGGSRGDEQYF
>.|TRBV15|TRBJ2-3
CATSSSRGDTQYF
>.|TRBV5-1|TRBJ2-4
CASSLETGARRLTKNIQYF
>.|TRBV7-3|TRBJ2-3
CASSLLAGGLNTQYF
>.|TRBV30|TRBJ1-1
CAWREQGVSEAFF
>.|TRBV15|TRBJ1-1
CATSRLGGGVMNTEAFF
>.|TRBV6-5|TRBJ2-1
CASSYSRANQGQFF
>.|TRBV29-1|TRBJ2-7
CSTRGGKGEQYF
>.|TRBV5-5|TRBJ2-2
CASSLTYTGELFF
>.|TRBV27|TRBJ2-7
CASSLKTGPTYEQYF
>.|TRBV19|TRBJ2-1
CASSMRTSGRAEQFF
>.|TRBV9|TRBJ2-2
CASSVEGQNTGELFF
>.|TRBV28|TRBJ2-7
CASSLHGFDYEQYF
>once|TRBV30|TRBJ2-7
CAWSRDRGPYEQYF
>.|TRBV7-8|TRBJ2-1
CASRGLADYNEQFF
>.|TRBV6-5|TRBJ2-7
CASRPLNTGHEQYF
>.|TRBV27|TRBJ1-3
CASSLSQGMTGNTIYF
>.|TRBV6-1|TRBJ2-7
CASSEGRGGPYEQYF
>.|TRBV5-1|TRBJ2-7
CASSFRPGQGSYEQYF
>.|TRBV5-6|TRBJ2-7
CASSGQGTKSYEQYF
>once|TRBV30|TRBJ2-7
CAWRVRRSSYEQYF
>once|TRBV28|TRBJ1-1
CASTTTGQNTEAFF
>.|TRBV7-6|TRBJ2-1
CASSGTSGDYNEQFF
>.|TRBV19|TRBJ1-1
CASSPQGDLEAFF
>.|TRBV5-8|TRBJ2-7
CASTPRWTTLLRPNF
>.|TRBV29-1|TRBJ2-5
CSVYIRDSLQETQYF
>.|TRBV4-1|TRBJ2-7
CASSQEKETGWSGEQYF
>once|TRBV5-4|TRBJ2-2
CASSFSGGPTGELFF
>.|TRBV30|TRBJ1-1
CAWSRDLNTEAFF
>.|TRBV7-9|TRBJ1-2
CASSELGADRVADGYTF
>.|TRBV28|TRBJ2-7
CASSTRQGGSYEQYF
>.|TRBV9|TRBJ2-2
CASSLTGAGLFF
>.|TRBV6-5|TRBJ2-7
CASSYEGAYEQYF
>.|TRBV5-1|TRBJ2-1
CASSPSGGPYNEQFF
>few|TRBV5-6|TRBJ1-2
CASSLDREYGYTF
>once|TRBV5-4|TRBJ1-2
CASSPPRGGLGYGYTF
>.|TRBV19|TRBJ2-7
CASSNPTGTGIYEQYF
>few|TRBV4-1|TRBJ1-4
CASSLPGATNEKLFF